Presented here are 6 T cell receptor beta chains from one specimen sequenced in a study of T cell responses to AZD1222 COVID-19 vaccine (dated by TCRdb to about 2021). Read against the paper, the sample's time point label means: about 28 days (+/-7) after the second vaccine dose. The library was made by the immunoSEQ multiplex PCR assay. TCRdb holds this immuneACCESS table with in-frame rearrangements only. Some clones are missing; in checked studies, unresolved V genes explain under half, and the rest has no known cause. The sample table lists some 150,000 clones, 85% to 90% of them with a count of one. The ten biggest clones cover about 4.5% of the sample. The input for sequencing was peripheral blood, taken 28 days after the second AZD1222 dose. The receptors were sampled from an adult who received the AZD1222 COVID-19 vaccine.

The CDR3 spells CASIAPQGHEQYF. DNA of the CDR3: TGTGCCAGCATCGCGCCTCAGGGACACGAGCAGTACTTC. The chain combines TRBV6-5 with TRBJ2-7; perhaps D is TRBD1 or TRBD2 (5 bases each). The CDR3 is 13 amino acids. Trimming cost V 7 bases and J 5 bases, with 15 bases left between them. Per the germline V gene, CDR1 is MNHEY and CDR2 is SVGAGI.

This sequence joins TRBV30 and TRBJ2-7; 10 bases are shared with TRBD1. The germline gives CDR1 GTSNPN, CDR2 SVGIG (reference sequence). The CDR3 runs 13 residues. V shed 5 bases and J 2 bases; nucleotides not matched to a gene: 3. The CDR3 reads CAWGTGAPYEQYF. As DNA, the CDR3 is TGTGCCTGGGGGACAGGGGCTCCCTACGAGCAGTACTTC.

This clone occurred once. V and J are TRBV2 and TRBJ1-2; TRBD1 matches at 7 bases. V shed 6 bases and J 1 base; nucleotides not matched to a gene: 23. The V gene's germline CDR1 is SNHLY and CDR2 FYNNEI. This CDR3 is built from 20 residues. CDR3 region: CASSPERSKGARHLNYGYTF. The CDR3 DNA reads TGTGCCAGCAGCCCTGAGAGAAGTAAGGGGGCCCGCCACCTTAACTATGGCTACACCTTC.

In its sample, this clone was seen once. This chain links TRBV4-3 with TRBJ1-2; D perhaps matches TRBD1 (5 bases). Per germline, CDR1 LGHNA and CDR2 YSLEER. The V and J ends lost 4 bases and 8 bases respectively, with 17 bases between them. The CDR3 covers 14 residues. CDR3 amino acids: CASSPLNGAGGYTF. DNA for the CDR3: TGCGCCAGCAGCCCCCTGAACGGGGCAGGCGGCTACACCTTC.

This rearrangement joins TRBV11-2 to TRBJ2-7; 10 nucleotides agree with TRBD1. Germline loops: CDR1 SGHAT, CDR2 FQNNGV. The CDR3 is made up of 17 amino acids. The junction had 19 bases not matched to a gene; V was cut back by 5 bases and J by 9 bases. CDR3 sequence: CASSGGTGALGNLGQYF. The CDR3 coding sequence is TGTGCCAGCAGCGGGGGGACAGGGGCACTCGGTAACTTAGGGCAGTACTTC.

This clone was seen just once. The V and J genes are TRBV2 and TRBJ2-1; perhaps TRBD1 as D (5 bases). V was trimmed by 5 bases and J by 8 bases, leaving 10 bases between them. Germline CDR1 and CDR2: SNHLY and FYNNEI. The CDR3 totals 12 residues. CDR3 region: CASSTAGYEQFF. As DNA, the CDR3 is TGTGCCAGCAGTACGGCAGGGTATGAGCAGTTCTTC.